This T cell receptor (beta chain) was recovered during a study of cytomegalovirus exposure and HLA in healthy donors. Study at large: Sequencing of 150 million to 200 million T cells in an earlier analysis found approximately 120 million unique TCR beta sequences.

General study results and limits: Prediction of most subjects' HLA-A and HLA-B alleles by TCR beta sequences was reportedly accurate.

Remarks on this clone: Antigen: not known.

This PCR relied on a set of 60 Vbeta primers and 13 Jbeta primers. Assay used: immunoSEQ multiplex PCR; TCRdb lists only in-frame clones, some missing. The profile shows approximately 130,000 clones, around 72% of them singletons. V was pared by 1 base and J by 7 bases, with 5 bases between. CDR1 and CDR2 (germline): SGDLS, YYNGEE. CDR3 length: 12 residues. The specimen was PBMCs. The TCR was taken from a man aged 45-65 years in good health and CMV-seropositive. This sequence joins TRBV9 and TRBJ2-2; D remains ambiguous. The CDR3, as DNA: TGTGCCAGCAGCGTAACGGGCGGGGAGCTGTTTTTT. It specifies CASSVTGGELFF.